This T cell receptor beta chain was captured by sequencing in a study of cytomegalovirus exposure and HLA in healthy donors (dated by TCRdb to 2016 to 2017). A note on the overall study: In an earlier analysis of roughly 500 of the donors, 276 Gb of sequence data and roughly 100 million unique TCR beta sequences from about 180 million T cells were reported. Besides the first cohort of approximately 670 subjects, a separate validation cohort made up of about 120 different subjects was used. About 320 gigabases of sequencing data and 78 million or so unique TCR sequences were included in an early release covering around 600 HLA-typed donors. Four to six DR-DQ haplotypes were handled as single units for association and clustering, since linkage in the cohort was strong. Both class I and class II loci were covered by HLA typing, at four-digit resolution. To predict cytomegalovirus infection status, the study combined high-throughput TCR immunosequencing, statistical association of individual TCRs with disease status, and machine learning. Every discovery cohort repertoire had been produced on one sequencing platform. Typing coverage differed by locus: A, B, C, DRB1 and DQB1 were typed in about 620-630 donors, DQA1 in about 500, DPA1 in nearly 610, and DPB1 in roughly 470. Donor age, sex, ethnicity and CMV serostatus were compiled together with the repertoire data. A later genetic analysis used genome-wide SNP genotypes for about 65% of the 666 donors, treating that subset as a discovery cohort. A later analysis re-examined previously published TCR beta repertoires from more than 550 donors and added high-resolution HLA genotyping to investigate patterns of TCR occurrence. In an earlier analysis of 587 of the donors, high-throughput TCR beta sequencing was used to judge whether each TCR beta V gene segment behaved as functional or pseudogenic. Rather than drawing on any new phenotypic data, the later analysis identified candidate immune exposures from TCR beta sequences and the way those sequences occurred across donors. Among some 400 genotyped donors of the cohort, an average of 235,054 unique TCR beta nucleotide sequences were sequenced per donor, roughly a sixth of them non-productive. The study profiled the T cell repertoires of some 610 subjects by immunosequencing and related them to cytomegalovirus serostatus. The study aimed to test whether cataloging public T cell receptors could reveal signatures of past pathogen exposure. The genetic ancestry cluster associated with self-reported Caucasian donors included over 80% of the approximately 430 genotyped donors. Points the paper makes about the study in general: The study listed 150 to 200 TCR beta chains as associated with cytomegalovirus. A later genetic analysis associated a missense DCLRE1C variant with V-gene and J-gene trimming of TCR beta chains, and an independent cohort replicated the association. A further reported finding was that TCR beta sequences accurately predicted the HLA-A and HLA-B alleles for most subjects in the first cohort. Strong co-occurrence of HLA alleles, especially DR and DQ, made assigning TCR associations to individual alleles difficult. According to a later genetic analysis, donors in an Asian-associated ancestry cluster had fewer N-insertions in productive TCRs than the approximately 670-donor mean. For the cohort, immune exposure information was limited to CMV serostatus. In both the original and validation cohorts, the classifier was reported to diagnose cytomegalovirus status with high specificity and sensitivity. According to the authors, the approach could potentially be generalized to other disease states and immunological phenotypes. The presence/absence analyses assumed that sequencing depth was roughly uniform across donors, and that assumption may not be true. According to a later analysis, parvovirus B19, influenza, CMV and Epstein-Barr virus appeared linked to several top co-occurrence clusters. Because counts were too low, more than 15 rarely observed V segments, including chromosome 9 orphons, were left out of the earlier analysis of approximately 580 of the donors. In a later analysis, HLA-associated TCR beta chains showed more clonal expansion and lower generation probabilities than non-associated chains that were equally common. HLA typing was unavailable for some donors at each locus, so association tests used only the typed subset. At a false discovery rate of 0.05, a later analysis linked 15,000 to 20,000 TCR beta sequences to specific HLA alleles. Linkage disequilibrium might explain the correlated functional status among segregating V segments, but an unknown experimental factor could not be ruled out. Some IMGT-functional V segments, including TRBV6-2 and TRBV6-3, could not be distinguished by the 87-base-pair reads and were therefore excluded. In an earlier analysis of approximately 590 of the donors, most TCR beta V segments appeared in productive rearrangements about 90% or about 30% of the time, broadly matching IMGT annotations. In vitro tests confirmed that a few of the cytomegalovirus-associated TCR beta chains recognize cytomegalovirus antigens. In a later analysis, most CMV-associated TCR beta chains were found to appear HLA-restricted, with HLA associations seemingly driven largely by CMV exposure. Across donors, most TCR sequences were observed very rarely, whereas some public TCRs were present in many individuals. According to a later analysis, TCR association rates differed among HLA loci, with DRB1 alleles showing the most associated TCRs and HLA-C alleles showing the fewest. A cluster of highly shared sequence variants was judged likely to be a technical artifact of the sequencing pipeline. This cohort had only TCR beta chains sequenced, and the lack of alpha or paired-chain data limited which features could be detected.

For CDR1 and CDR2, the germline V gene lists KGHSH and LQKENI. The CDR3 measures 16 amino acids from cysteine to phenylalanine. The DNA shown is the 48-base CDR3, in frame from base 1. V lost 4 bases and J lost 0 bases; the stretch between them is 13 bases long. The receptor library was made with the immunoSEQ multiplex PCR assay. The multiplex PCR relied on a mix of 60 forward primers for TCR Vbeta segments and 13 reverse primers for TCR Jbeta segments. The CDR3 region of rearranged TCR beta genes was amplified from genomic DNA by a multiplex PCR assay. The Illumina HiSeq System was used to sequence the amplified TCR beta libraries as 87-base-pair reads. The paper's data handling went like this. A later analysis counted around 72 million unique TCR beta chains across the 500 to 850 repertoires, and roughly 11 million of these chains were shared by at least two donors. To remove PCR and sequencing errors, raw reads were error-corrected and collapsed into unique sequences using a nearest-neighbor algorithm that merged closely related sequences. V, D and J gene segments were assigned by aligning CDR3 sequences to IMGT reference sequences. For a sequence to be retained, at least a six-nucleotide match to both a V gene segment and a J gene segment was required. Rearrangements were called productive when the CDR3 lacked stop codons and stayed in frame with V and J; all others were non-productive. CDR3 was defined by IMGT convention, running from the second conserved V-encoded cysteine to the conserved J-encoded phenylalanine. The earlier analysis of roughly 590 of the donors excluded sequences that lacked an unambiguous match to a single V gene segment. An earlier analysis of a few hundred of the donors classified V segments as functional when productive rearrangements were above 56.7% and as segregating when the standard deviation between donors was above 5%. A statistical classification framework was built to diagnose cytomegalovirus status from the catalog of TCR beta chain sequences. In a later analysis, V and J genes were assigned by comparing TCR nucleotide sequences against IMGT/GENE-DB human TR gene sequences. In a later analysis, CDR3 sequences and most-parsimonious VDJ recombination scenarios were assigned using the TCRdist pipeline. In a later analysis, every TCR beta chain was defined by the combination of its CDR3 amino acid sequence and its V-gene family, and reads without a unique V-gene family were dropped. In a later analysis, around 650 highly shared, low-generation-probability nucleotide sequences were removed to address suspected cross-contamination and a sequencing artifact. For each public chain, a later analysis derived a clonal expansion index from normalized ranks of inferred template counts within each repertoire. In a later analysis, generation probabilities were computed with a VDJ recombination model fitted to out-of-frame rearrangements, and the resulting probabilities were checked against IGoR. In a later analysis, TCR-TCR, TCR-HLA and TCR-CMV co-occurrence was scored with hypergeometric tests, and a repertoire-size bias correction was applied to TCR pairs. In a later analysis, false discovery rates were estimated by permuting HLA or CMV assignments 20 times. In a later analysis, co-occurring TCRs were grouped with DBSCAN, and TCRdist sequence similarity was added when clustering was performed within HLA-allele-positive subsets. Repertoires with fewer than 30,000 or more than 120,000 public chains, plus five repertoires with anomalous nucleotide sharing, were excluded from co-occurrence clustering. TCRdb carries this immuneACCESS record with in-frame sequences only. Its versions omit some clonotypes, under half of them owing to an unresolved V gene in the studies checked, with the rest unexplained. V, J and clone size are taken as reported in that table, and D and trimming were inferred from the DNA itself. In all, the sample holds about 140,000 clones, and around 75% of those were seen once. The top ten clonotypes cover more than 3% of the sample.

Details on this clone: Its antigen remains undetermined. Per-base quality was not reported, and no clone a single base away is much larger than it.

The cohort comprised some 700 healthy bone marrow donors. Cohort members were all nominally healthy when sampled, although unrecorded immune exposures were likely present. The donor tested CMV seronegative and was one of the 352 seronegative cohort members. Each donor provided a peripheral blood sample, and peripheral blood mononuclear cells were used for TCR beta sequencing. Genomic DNA extraction from the blood cell samples was performed with the Qiagen DNeasy Blood Extraction Kit. Sequenced sample: PBMCs. This receptor was obtained from a female donor in good health and CMV-seronegative. The sequence links TRBV18 to TRBJ1-5; the D region possibly corresponds to TRBD1 (6 bases align). The CDR3 has the sequence CASSLARGGSNQPQHF. The nucleotide sequence reads TGTGCCAGCTCACTGGCCAGGGGTGGTAGCAATCAGCCCCAGCATTTT.